This T cell receptor (beta chain) was documented in a study of blood T cells in healthy people across ages (dated by TCRdb to the mid-2010s). Regarding the complete study: In model experiments, template switching captured roughly one uniquely barcoded TCR beta cDNA molecule for every two T cells. For two donors (one aged 18 to 30 and one aged 80 or older), the study analyzed two additional independent replicas of 1 million unique cDNA reads from the same blood draw. To track age-related changes in TCR beta repertoire diversity, the study relied on deep sequencing normalized with unique cDNA molecular identifiers. Donors of different ages were randomly distributed across sequencing lanes to avoid experimental bias. The donors were divided into four age groups: young (average roughly 17 years), middle-aged (approximately 39), aged (about 62) and long-lived (82). What the study reported, not specific to this receptor: Since profiling was done on bulk unsorted PBMCs, naive and antigen-experienced compartments could not be conclusively compared. Estimates of total diversity from one million sequenced T cells were regarded as lower bounds and underestimates. Because the CMV infection status of the donors was unknown, age-related changes in expanded clonotypes may potentially have been confounded. A strong correlation was found between observed TCR beta diversity and the percentage of naive T cells measured by flow cytometry. Observed TCR beta diversity per million T cells fell roughly linearly with age, and a significant reduction was already apparent by age around 36. Compared with the aged group, more naive CD4+ T cells, fewer expanded clones and increased TCR diversity were shown by the long-lived group, suggesting age selection.

Per the germline V gene, LGHNA is the CDR1 and YNFKEQ is the CDR2. The CDR3, cysteine through phenylalanine, is 17 amino acids long. CDR3 DNA only is kept here, 51 bases in frame from base 1. At the junction V is shortened by 1 base and J by 3 bases, with 17 bases in between. Concerning this clonotype itself: Its antigen is not yet known. Within one base of it there is no much larger clone, and no base qualities were kept.

Donors were under 40 systemically healthy Caucasian individuals from Russia aged roughly 6 to 100 years. Each donor gave roughly 9.5 milliliters of peripheral blood, collected into EDTA-treated Vacutainer tubes. Ficoll-Paque density-gradient centrifugation was used to isolate PBMCs, with at least 6 million per sample. Total RNA was extracted from PBMCs with Trizol reagent, with at least 6 micrograms obtained per sample. For every donor, flow cytometry on a PBMC aliquot measured the percentage of naive CD45RAhigh/CD27high T cells. Library preparation was by 5' RACE. The instrument given in TCRdb is Illumina HiSeq 2500. The second PCR ran for about 6 to 12 cycles and used a J-beta primer mix along with a sample-barcoded 5' primer. Each TCR beta cDNA molecule received a unique molecular identifier from a template-switch 5' adaptor carrying 12 random nucleotides. At least 2.5 million CDR3-containing paired-end reads were obtained from each sample. First-strand cDNA synthesis was performed from all RNA using the Mint cDNA synthesis kit, with priming by a TRBC-specific oligonucleotide. All cDNA was treated with uracil-DNA glycosylase and then went through a first 18-cycle PCR with the universal primers M1SS and BC2_uni_R. In the authors' own workflow: For normalization, 1 million high-quality reads, each with a distinct molecular identifier, were randomly selected from each sample. Reads sharing molecular identifiers were discarded rather than binned into consensus sequences. CDR3 identification, clonotype clustering and error correction used MiTCR with a Q25 quality threshold and the strictest error-elimination algorithm. A nonparametric unseen species model using Euler transformation provided a lower-bound estimate of total TCR beta diversity. TCRdb reworked the public reads: Q25 trimming with fastp, MiXCR clone assembly, productive beta chains retained. Entries are consolidated by CDR3 protein sequence, retaining the most common genes and DNA. Here the V and J calls rest on TCRdb's processing, not on the authors' analysis. The sample table records about 1 million distinct CDR3 sequences; 35% to 50% of these occur just once. The ten top clones hold approximately 20% of the sample.

The sequencing sample was made of blood. This TCR came from a woman aged 55-75 years in good health. The chain is made from TRBV4-2 and TRBJ2-3; TRBD2 is perhaps the D gene, given 5 matching bases. The nucleotide sequence is given as TGTGCCAGCAGCCAAGTGCTATTCGATCGGAGGACAGATACGCAGTATTTT. The resulting protein is CASSQVLFDRRTDTQYF.